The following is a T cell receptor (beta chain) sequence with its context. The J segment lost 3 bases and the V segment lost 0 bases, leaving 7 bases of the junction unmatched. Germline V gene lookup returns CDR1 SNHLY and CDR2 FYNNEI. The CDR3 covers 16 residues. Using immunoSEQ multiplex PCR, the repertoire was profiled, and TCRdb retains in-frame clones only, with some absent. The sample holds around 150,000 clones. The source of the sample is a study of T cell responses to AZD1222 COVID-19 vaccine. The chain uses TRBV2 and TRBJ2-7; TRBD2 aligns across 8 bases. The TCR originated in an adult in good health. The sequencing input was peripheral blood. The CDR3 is CASSEAGRGDHYEQYF. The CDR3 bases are TGTGCCAGCAGTGAAGCAGGGCGGGGGGACCACTACGAGCAGTACTTC.